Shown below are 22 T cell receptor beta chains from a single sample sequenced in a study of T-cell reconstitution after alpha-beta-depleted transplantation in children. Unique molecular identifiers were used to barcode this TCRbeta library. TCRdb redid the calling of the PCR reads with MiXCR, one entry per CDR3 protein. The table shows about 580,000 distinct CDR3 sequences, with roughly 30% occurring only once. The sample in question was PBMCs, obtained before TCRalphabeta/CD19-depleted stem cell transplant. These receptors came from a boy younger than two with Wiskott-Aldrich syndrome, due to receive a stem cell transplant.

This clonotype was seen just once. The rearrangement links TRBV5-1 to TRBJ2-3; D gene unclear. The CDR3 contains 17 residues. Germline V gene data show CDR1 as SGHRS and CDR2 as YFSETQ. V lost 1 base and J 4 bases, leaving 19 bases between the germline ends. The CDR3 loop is CASSLNRAQIPPDTQYF. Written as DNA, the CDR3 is TGCGCCAGCAGCTTGAACCGGGCCCAAATACCCCCAGATACGCAGTATTTT.

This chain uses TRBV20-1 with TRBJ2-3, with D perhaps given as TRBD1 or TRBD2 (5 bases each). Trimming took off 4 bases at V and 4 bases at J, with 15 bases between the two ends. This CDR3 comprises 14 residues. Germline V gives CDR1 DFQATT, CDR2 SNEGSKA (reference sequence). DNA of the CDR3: TGCAGTGCTACACGGGGCGGGCCAGCAGATACGCAGTATTTT. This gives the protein CSATRGGPADTQYF.

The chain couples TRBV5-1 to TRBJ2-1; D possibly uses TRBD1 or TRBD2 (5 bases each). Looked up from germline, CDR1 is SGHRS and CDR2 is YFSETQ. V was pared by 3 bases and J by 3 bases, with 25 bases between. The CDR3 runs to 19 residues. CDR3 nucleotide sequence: TGCGCCAGCAGCTGGCAATATGTAGGGTCTCGGGACCTCTACAATGAGCAGTTCTTC. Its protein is CASSWQYVGSRDLYNEQFF. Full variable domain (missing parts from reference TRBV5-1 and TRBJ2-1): KAGVTQTPRYLIKTRGQQVTLSCSPISGHRSVSWYQQTPGQGLQFLFEYFSETQRNKGNFPGRFSGRQFSNSRSEMNVSTLELGDSALYLCASSWQYVGSRDLYNEQFFGPGTRLTVL.

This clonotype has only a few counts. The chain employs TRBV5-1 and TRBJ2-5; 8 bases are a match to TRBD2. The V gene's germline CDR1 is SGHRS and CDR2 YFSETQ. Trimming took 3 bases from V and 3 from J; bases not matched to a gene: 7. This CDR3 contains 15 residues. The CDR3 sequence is CASSSGTRGKETQYF. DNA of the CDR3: TGCGCCAGCAGCTCAGGGACTAGAGGAAAAGAGACCCAGTACTTC.

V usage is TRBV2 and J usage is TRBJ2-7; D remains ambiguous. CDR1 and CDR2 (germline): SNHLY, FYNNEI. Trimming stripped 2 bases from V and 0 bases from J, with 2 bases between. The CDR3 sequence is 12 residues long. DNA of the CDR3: TGTGCCAGCAGTGAAATCTCCTACGAGCAGTACTTC. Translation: CASSEISYEQYF.

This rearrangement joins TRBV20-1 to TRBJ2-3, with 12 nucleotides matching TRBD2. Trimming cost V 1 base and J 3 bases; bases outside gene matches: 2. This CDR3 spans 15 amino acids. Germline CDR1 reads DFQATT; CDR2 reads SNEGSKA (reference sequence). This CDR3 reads CSARVLAGGTDTQYF. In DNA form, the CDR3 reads TGCAGTGCTAGAGTGCTAGCGGGAGGGACAGATACGCAGTATTTT.

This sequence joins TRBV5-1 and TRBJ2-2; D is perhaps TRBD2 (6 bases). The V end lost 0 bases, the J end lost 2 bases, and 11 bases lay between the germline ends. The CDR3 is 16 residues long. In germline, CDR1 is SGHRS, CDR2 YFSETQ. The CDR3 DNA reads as TGCGCCAGCAGCTTGGGTAGCGGACCCAACACCGGGGAGCTGTTTTTT. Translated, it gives CASSLGSGPNTGELFF.

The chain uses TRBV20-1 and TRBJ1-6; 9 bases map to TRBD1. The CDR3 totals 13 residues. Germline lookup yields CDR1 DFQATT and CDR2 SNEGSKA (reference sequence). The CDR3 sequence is CGQRDRENSPLHF. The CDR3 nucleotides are TGCGGACAACGGGACAGGGAGAATTCACCCCTCCACTTT.

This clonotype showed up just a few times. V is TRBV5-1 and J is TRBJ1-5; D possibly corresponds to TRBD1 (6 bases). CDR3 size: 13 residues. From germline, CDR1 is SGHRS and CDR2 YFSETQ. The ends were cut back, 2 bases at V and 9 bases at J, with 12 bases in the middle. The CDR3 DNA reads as TGCGCCAGCAGCTTCCGGGGAGGGGGGCCCCAGCATTTT. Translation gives CASSFRGGGPQHF.

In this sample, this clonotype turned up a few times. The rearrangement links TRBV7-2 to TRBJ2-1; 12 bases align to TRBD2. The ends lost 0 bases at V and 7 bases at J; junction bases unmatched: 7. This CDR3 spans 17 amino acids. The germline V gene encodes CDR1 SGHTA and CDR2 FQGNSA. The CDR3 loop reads CASSLAASGRALNEQFF. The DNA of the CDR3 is TGTGCCAGCAGCTTAGCGGCTAGCGGGAGGGCCCTAAATGAGCAGTTCTTC.

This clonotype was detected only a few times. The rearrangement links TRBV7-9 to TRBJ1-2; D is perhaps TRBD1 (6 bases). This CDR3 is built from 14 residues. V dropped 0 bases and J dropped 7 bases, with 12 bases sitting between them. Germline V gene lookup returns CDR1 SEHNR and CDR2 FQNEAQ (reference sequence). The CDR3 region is CASSLATRGRGYTF. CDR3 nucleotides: TGTGCCAGCAGCTTAGCGACCAGGGGCCGTGGCTACACCTTC.

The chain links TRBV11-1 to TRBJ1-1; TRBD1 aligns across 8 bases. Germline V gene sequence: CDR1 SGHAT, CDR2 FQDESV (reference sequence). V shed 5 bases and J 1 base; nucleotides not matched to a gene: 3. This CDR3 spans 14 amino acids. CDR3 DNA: TGTGCCAGCAGCCGACAGGGGCGGAACACTGAAGCTTTCTTT. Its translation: CASSRQGRNTEAFF.

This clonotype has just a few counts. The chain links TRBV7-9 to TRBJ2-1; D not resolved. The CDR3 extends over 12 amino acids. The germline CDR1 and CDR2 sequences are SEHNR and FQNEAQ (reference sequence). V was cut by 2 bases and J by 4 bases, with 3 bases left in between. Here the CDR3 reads CASSLWYNEQFF. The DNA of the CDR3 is TGTGCCAGCAGCTTATGGTACAATGAGCAGTTCTTC.

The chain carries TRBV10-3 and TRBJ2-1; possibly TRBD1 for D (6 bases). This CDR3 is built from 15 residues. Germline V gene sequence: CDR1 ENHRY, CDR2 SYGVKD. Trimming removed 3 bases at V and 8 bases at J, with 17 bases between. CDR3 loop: CAISDWTELWDEQFF. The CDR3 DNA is TGTGCCATCAGTGATTGGACAGAACTATGGGATGAGCAGTTCTTC.

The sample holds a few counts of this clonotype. In DNA, the CDR3 is TGTGCCATCAGTGAGGCTAGCGGGAGGTACAATGAGCAGTTCTTC. It codes for CAISEASGRYNEQFF. The chain employs TRBV10-3 and TRBJ2-1; 11 positions agree with TRBD2. The V gene end was trimmed by 2 bases and the J gene end by 4 bases; junction bases not matched to a gene: 1. Germline lookup yields CDR1 ENHRY and CDR2 SYGVKD. The CDR3 is made up of 15 amino acids.

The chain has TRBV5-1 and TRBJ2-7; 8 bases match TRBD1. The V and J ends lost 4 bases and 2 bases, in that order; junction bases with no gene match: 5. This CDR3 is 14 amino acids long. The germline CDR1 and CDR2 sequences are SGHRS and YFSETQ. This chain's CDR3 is CASSQTGEPYEQYF. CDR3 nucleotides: TGCGCCAGCAGCCAGACAGGGGAACCCTACGAGCAGTACTTC.

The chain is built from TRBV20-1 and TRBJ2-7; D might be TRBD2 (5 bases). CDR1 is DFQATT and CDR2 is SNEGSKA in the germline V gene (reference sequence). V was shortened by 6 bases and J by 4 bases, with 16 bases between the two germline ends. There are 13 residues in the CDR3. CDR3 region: CSAPDGVGYEQYF. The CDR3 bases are TGCAGTGCCCCGGACGGGGTCGGGTACGAGCAGTACTTC.

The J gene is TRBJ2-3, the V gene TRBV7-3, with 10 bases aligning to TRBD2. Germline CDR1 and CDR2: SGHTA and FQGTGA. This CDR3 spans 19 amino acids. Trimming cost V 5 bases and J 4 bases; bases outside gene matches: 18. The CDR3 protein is CASSAKLNPSGSSSDTQYF. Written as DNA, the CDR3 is TGTGCCAGCAGCGCCAAGCTCAATCCTAGCGGGAGTTCGTCAGATACGCAGTATTTT.

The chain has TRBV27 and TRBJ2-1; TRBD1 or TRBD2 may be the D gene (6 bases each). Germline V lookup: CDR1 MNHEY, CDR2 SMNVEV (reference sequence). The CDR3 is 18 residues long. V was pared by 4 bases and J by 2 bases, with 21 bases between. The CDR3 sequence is CASSSIVKGGGTYNEQFF. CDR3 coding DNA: TGTGCCAGCAGTTCGATCGTTAAGGGGGGCGGCACCTACAATGAGCAGTTCTTC.

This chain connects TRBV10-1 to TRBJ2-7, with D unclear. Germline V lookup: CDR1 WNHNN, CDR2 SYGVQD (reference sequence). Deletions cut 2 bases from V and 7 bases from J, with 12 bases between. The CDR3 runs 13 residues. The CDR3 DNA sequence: TGCGCCAGCAGTGAGATAGGGCCCGGGGAGCAGTACTTC. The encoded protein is CASSEIGPGEQYF.

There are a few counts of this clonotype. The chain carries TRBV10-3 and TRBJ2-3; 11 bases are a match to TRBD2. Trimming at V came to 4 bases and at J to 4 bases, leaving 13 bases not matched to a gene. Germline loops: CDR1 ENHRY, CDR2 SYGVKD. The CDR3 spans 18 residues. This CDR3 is CAISGVAGGPSGADTQYF. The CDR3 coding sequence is TGTGCCATCAGTGGAGTAGCGGGAGGGCCCAGTGGCGCAGATACGCAGTATTTT.

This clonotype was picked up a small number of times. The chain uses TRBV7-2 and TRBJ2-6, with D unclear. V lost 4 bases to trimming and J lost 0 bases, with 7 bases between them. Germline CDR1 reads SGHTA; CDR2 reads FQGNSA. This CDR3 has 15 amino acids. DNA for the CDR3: TGTGCCAGCAGCTCCCTCTACTCTGGGGCCAACGTCCTGACTTTC. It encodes CASSSLYSGANVLTF.